Sequencing of this T cell receptor (beta chain) was carried out in a study of response to subunit inactivated influenza vaccine. Via MiXCR, TCRdb re-called the RT-PCR reads, giving one row per CDR3 protein. In the table there are some 800,000 distinct CDR3 sequences, 21% of which are singletons. CDR3 size: 13 residues. Germline V lookup: CDR1 SSHAT, CDR2 FNYEAQ (reference sequence). J was trimmed by 9 bases and V by 4 bases; bases with no gene match: 3. About this clonotype itself: Its antigen is still unknown.

Study conclusions and caveats: The authors suggested that few new T cells are recruited per seasonal influenza vaccination.

V is TRBV7-7 and J is TRBJ1-4; 9 nucleotides match TRBD1. This sample comprised PBMCs from blood, obtained 4 to 6 days after vaccination. The receptor was derived from a man over 45 who received an inactivated influenza vaccine. CDR3 sequence (DNA): TGTGCCAGCAGCTCGGACAGGGGTCAAAAACTGTTTTTT. The encoded protein is CASSSDRGQKLFF.